This T cell receptor (beta chain) was captured in a study of CD8 T cells in ankylosing spondylitis. General study findings and limits: Clones tied to disease were said to be significantly enriched in matched ankylosing spondylitis synovial fluid. Ankylosing spondylitis blood appeared to carry a characteristic TCR beta motif of roughly 8 highly homologous variants.

This clonotype was recorded many times. As yet, its antigen is unknown. The junction and the germline gene differ at one end; a read error may be behind it. CDR1 is MGHRA and CDR2 is YSYEKL in the germline V gene. The CDR3 length is 14 residues. Making use of molecular barcodes, quantitative 5'-RACE generated TCR beta libraries. From the 5' RACE reads, TCRdb called clonotypes with MiXCR, one entry per CDR3 protein. The sample lists approximately 200,000 distinct CDR3 sequences; about 13% were seen once. This clonotype was obtained from a male donor with ankylosing spondylitis or in good health (not recorded which). What was sequenced was blood, either unsorted or a sorted T cell fraction (not recorded which). This chain joins TRBV4-1 and TRBJ1-1, with D possibly being TRBD1 (6 bases). CDR3 region: CASSQGLGNTEAFF. The CDR3, as DNA: TGTGCCAGCTCTCAGGGGCTGGGGAACACTGAAGCTTTCTTT.